This T cell receptor beta chain was recorded in a study of T cells in Graves' hyperthyroidism and ophthalmopathy (dated by TCRdb to between 2017 and 2020). About the full investigation: Peripheral blood was collected at initial diagnosis, before any treatment. The 75 to 100 discovery patients were divided at random into training and test sets in a 7:3 ratio. In over five Graves' hyperthyroidism patients, the study also compared T-cell repertoires from thyroid tissue with T-cell repertoires from blood. Whether ophthalmopathy could be predicted prospectively was tested in an independent validation cohort made up of 18 to 20 hyperthyroidism patients plus 17 patients who later progressed to ophthalmopathy. After blood sampling, hyperthyroidism patients were treated with methimazole at a starting dose of 30 mg daily, and ophthalmopathy patients were treated with high-dose intravenous methylprednisolone. According to the paper, TCR Vbeta CDR3 sequencing was carried out on some 140 peripheral blood samples, which came from some 41 ophthalmopathy, about 75 hyperthyroidism and approximately 17 progressor patients. TCR V-J signatures able to tell the groups apart were searched for in a discovery cohort of 100 or so patients, of whom 43 had Graves' ophthalmopathy and 57 had stable Graves' hyperthyroidism. Study-wide conclusions, independent of this receptor: In cross-validation, a model built on a 13 V-J signature told ophthalmopathy apart from stable hyperthyroidism with 85% to 90% sensitivity and around 81% specificity, and in testing the same model reached 80%/75%. No statistical method was used to set the sample size in advance, and investigators knew the group allocation. Most expanded thyroid clonotypes (frequency above 0.001) were also detected in blood, a finding suggesting that blood repertoires may reflect thyroid immune responses. In validation, progression to ophthalmopathy was predicted by the model with more than 65% sensitivity and 72.22% specificity, a median of approximately 6.5 months before onset.

Ten or more counts support this clonotype. The target of this receptor is not known. Base qualities were left out, and no much larger clone turns up one base away. The TCR beta CDR3 regions were amplified from RNA transcripts. The first round of RT-PCR for the TCR CDR3 was performed with the HTBI primer set and the Qiagen OneStep RT-PCR kit. A second multiplex PCR round built the libraries, followed by size selection and purification. Libraries were sequenced paired-end with 100 bp reads on an Illumina HiSeq2000. As for how the authors treated the data: SOAPnuke was used to process the raw data, removing reads that contained adapters or uncalled bases, had a mean Phred below 15, or lacked an exact match to the constant primer or identifier. COPE v1.2.5 was used to merge high-quality paired reads, and clonotypes were defined as unique nucleotide sequences. Clonotypes were aligned to IMGT TRBV, TRBD and TRBJ reference segments using MiTCR v1.1. The analysis was restricted to V-J combinations with a frequency above 0.0001, which together covered 99% to 99.2% of the repertoires. A TCS score was defined as the ratio between F50 (clonal expansion) and ExV (chaos), using BLOSUM62-based TCRdist between CDR3 peptides within each V-J. Welch's t-statistics and random forest reduced around 520 V-J features to 13, which were used in a naive Bayes classifier (R e1071). In TCRdb, the public reads were trimmed at Q25 with fastp and aligned with MiXCR, with productive beta chains retained. Merged by CDR3 protein, the rows form single entries marked with the most common genes and DNA. In this record, the V and J calls reflect TCRdb's handling and not the investigators' own analysis. This sample is represented by 310,000 or so distinct CDR3 sequences; about 18% of them were singletons. Roughly 50% of the sample is in the top ten clones.

As encoded in the germline V gene, CDR1 is SQVTM while CDR2 is ANQGSEA. V sheds 1 base and J sheds 0 bases, leaving 15 bases between their ends. CDR3 length: 16 amino acids, cysteine to phenylalanine. Just CDR3 DNA is preserved here, 48 bases in frame from base 1. Ophthalmopathy patients had moderately to severely active disease, Clinical Activity Score of at least 3, NOSPECS grade of at least 4, and duration under 3 months. The study excluded patients with uncontrolled infections, other autoimmune diseases, pregnancy or lactation. Diagnoses were based on clinical symptoms, serum thyroxine and TRAb, thyroid ultrasound and orbital computed tomography. PBMCs were isolated from 7.5 to 10 ml of fresh peripheral blood by Ficoll-Paque density gradient centrifugation. Trizol reagent was used to extract total RNA, and RNA quality was then checked on an Agilent 2100 Bioanalyzer.

The clonotype comes from a woman in her sixties or seventies with Graves' ophthalmopathy. The chain is made from TRBV29-1 and TRBJ1-1, with a tentative D gene TRBD1 over 5 matching bases. The sequencing sample was made of blood. The DNA is TGCAGCGTTGAAGGAGGCCCAGGGACCATGAACACTGAAGCTTTCTTT. Protein translation: CSVEGGPGTMNTEAFF.